This TCR beta chain is from a study of T cells expressing NK-cell markers. About the research overall: Repertoires of TCR beta were obtained from T cells sorted as CD3+CD56+NKG2C+, CD3+CD56+NKG2C- and CD3+CD56-NKG2C+.

The CDR3 runs 13 residues. Germline V gene lookup returns CDR1 SQVTM and CDR2 ANQGSEA. Study-wide points: Dominance of the CD3+CD56-NKG2C+ fraction by these clonotypes also held in a handful of donors.

Notes on this clonotype: Its specificity is not known.

After re-calling the 5' RACE reads, TCRdb lists one entry per CDR3 protein, DNA absent. Here the sample table reports 300,000 to 500,000 distinct CDR3 sequences. The clonotype originates from a woman in her 50s in good health. The specimen was blood T cells: a sorted CD56 or NKG2C T cell subset, CD4+ or CD8+ T cells, or bulk PBMC T cells (not recorded which). This chain joins TRBV29-1 and TRBJ2-1; TCRdb's assignment of TRBD1 cannot be checked, as there is no DNA. CDR3 amino acids: CSVQEGDYNERFF.